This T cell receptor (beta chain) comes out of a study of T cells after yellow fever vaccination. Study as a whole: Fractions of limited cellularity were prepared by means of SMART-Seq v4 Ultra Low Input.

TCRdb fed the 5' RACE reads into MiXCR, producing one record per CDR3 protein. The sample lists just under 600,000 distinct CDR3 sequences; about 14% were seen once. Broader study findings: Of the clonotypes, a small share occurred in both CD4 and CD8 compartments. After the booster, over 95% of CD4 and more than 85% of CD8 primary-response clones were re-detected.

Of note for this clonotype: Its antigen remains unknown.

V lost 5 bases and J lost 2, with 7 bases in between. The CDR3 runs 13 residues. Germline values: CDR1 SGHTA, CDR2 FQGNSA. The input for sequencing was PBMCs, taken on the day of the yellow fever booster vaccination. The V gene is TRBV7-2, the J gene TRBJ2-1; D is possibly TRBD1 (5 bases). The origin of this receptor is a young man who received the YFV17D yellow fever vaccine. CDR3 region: CASSRGPYNEQFF. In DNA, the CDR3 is TGTGCCAGCAGCAGGGGTCCCTACAATGAGCAGTTCTTC. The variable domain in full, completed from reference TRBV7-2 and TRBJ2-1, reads GAGVSQSPSNKVTEKGKDVELRCDPISGHTALYWYRQSLGQGLEFLIYFQGNSAPDKSGLPSDRFSAERTGGSVSTLTIQRTQQEDSAVYLCASSRGPYNEQFFGPGTRLTVL.